This T cell receptor beta chain was observed in a study of beta chain features in type 1 diabetes. About the study: Across the samples, roughly 98 million sorted cells were examined in total.

One heparinised draw of blood, averaging approximately 110 mL, came from each donor. After removal of 6 bases from V and 10 bases from J, the junction contained 10 bases not matched to a gene. The CDR3 extends over 14 amino acids. Germline V lookup: CDR1 MNHEY, CDR2 SMNVEV (reference sequence). General study findings and limits: Patients with type 1 diabetes carried fewer insertions and had more deletions at their VDJ junctions.

Points on this clone: Its specificity is not known.

The study reverse transcribed the entire isolated RNA, so it sequenced expressed TCRB transcripts. Profiling relied on immunoSEQ multiplex PCR, and the TCRdb table lists in-frame clones only, not all of them. The repertoire holds about 320,000 clones, approximately 15% seen once, with approximately 6.7% in the top ten. This chain connects TRBV27 to TRBJ2-1; 9 positions agree with TRBD1. Specimen: central memory CD4+ T cells from blood. The TCR originated in a man aged 25 to 40 in good health. The CDR3 here is CASSPPGQGREQFF. In DNA form, the CDR3 reads TGTGCCAGCAGCCCACCGGGACAGGGACGGGAGCAGTTCTTC.